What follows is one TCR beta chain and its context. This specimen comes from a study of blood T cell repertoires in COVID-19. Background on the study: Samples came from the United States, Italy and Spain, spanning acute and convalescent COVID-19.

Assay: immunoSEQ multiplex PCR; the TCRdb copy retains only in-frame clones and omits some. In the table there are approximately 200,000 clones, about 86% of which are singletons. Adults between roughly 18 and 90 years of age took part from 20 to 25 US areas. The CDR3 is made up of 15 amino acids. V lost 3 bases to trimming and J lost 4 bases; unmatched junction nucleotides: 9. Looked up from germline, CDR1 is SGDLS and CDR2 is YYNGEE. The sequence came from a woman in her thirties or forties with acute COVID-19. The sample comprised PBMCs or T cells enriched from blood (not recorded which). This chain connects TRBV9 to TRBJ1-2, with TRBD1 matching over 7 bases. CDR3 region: CASSAEFNRGYGYTF. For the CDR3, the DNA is TGTGCCAGCAGCGCCGAATTTAACAGGGGCTATGGCTACACCTTC.